This T cell receptor (beta chain) emerged from a study of control samples from healthy donors and cancer patients. The V gene end was trimmed by 4 bases and the J gene end by 3 bases; junction bases not matched to a gene: 3. From germline, CDR1 is SGHNT and CDR2 YYREEE (reference sequence). CDR3 size: 14 residues. Clones were read by immunoSEQ multiplex PCR, and TCRdb kept only the in-frame ones, dropping some. This sample has 150,000 to 200,000 clones, with 80% to 95% found just once. The source is a man between 18 and 35 years old in good health. Material: blood. V gene TRBV5-4 combines with J gene TRBJ2-5, with 10 bases lining up with TRBD1. CDR3 bases: TGTGCCAGCAGCCCCGGGACAGGGGAAGAGACCCAGTACTTC. Translated, it gives CASSPGTGEETQYF.